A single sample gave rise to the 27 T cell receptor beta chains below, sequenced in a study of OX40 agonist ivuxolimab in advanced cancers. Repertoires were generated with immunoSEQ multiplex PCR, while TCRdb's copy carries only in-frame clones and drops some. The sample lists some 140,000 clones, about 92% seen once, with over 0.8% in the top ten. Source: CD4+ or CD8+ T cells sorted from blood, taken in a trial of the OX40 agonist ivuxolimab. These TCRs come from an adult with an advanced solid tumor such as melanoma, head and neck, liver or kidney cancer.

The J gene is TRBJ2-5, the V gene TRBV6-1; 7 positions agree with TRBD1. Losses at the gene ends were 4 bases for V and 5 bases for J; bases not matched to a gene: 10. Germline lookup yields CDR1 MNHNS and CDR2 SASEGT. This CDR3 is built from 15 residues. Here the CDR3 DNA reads TGTGCCAGCAGTGGTCTCACAGGGGTGGTCGAGACCCAGTACTTC. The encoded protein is CASSGLTGVVETQYF.

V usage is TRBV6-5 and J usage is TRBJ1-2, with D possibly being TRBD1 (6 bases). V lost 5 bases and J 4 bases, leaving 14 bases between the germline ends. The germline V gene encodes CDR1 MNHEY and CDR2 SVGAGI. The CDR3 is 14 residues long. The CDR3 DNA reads TGTGCCAGCAGTGAACATACAGGGACCTATGGCTACACCTTC. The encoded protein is CASSEHTGTYGYTF.

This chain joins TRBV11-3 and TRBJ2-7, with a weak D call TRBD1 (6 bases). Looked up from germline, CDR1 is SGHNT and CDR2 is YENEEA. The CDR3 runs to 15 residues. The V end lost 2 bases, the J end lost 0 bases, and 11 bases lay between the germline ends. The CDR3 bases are TGTGCCAGCAGCTTACCCAGGGGTCACTCCTACGAGCAGTACTTC. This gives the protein CASSLPRGHSYEQYF. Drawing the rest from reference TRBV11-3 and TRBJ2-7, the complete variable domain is EAGVVQSPRYKIIEKKQPVAFWCNPISGHNTLYWYLQNLGQGPELLIRYENEEAVDDSQLPKDRFSAERLKGVDSTLKIQPAELGDSAVYLCASSLPRGHSYEQYFGPGTRLTVT.

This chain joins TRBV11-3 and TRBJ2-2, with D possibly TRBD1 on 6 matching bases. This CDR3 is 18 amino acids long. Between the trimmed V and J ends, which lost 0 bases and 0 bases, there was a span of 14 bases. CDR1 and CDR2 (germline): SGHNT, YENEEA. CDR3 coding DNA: TGTGCCAGCAGCTTAGATCGGATGGGGGCCGCGAACACCGGGGAGCTGTTTTTT. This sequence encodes CASSLDRMGAANTGELFF.

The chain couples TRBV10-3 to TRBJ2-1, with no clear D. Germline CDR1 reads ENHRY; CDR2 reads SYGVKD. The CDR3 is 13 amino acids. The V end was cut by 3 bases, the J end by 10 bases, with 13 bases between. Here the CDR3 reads CAISDRTLSEQFF. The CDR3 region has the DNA TGTGCCATCAGTGACCGTACTCTTTCCGAGCAGTTCTTC.

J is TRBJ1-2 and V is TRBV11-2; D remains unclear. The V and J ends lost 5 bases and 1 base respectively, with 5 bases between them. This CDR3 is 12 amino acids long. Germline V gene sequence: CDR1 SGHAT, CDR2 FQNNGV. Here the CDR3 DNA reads TGTGCCAGCAGCACCCGTAACTATGGCTACACCTTC. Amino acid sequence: CASSTRNYGYTF.

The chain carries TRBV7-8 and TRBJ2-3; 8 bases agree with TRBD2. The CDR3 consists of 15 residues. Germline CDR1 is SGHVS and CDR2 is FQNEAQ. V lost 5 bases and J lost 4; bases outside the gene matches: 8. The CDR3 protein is CASSRKRELADTQYF. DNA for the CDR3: TGTGCCAGCAGCAGAAAGCGGGAGCTCGCAGATACGCAGTATTTT. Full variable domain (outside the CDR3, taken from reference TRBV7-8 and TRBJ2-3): GAGVSQSPRYKVAKRGQDVALRCDPISGHVSLFWYQQALGQGPEFLTYFQNEAQLDKSGLPSDRFFAERPEGSVSTLKIQRTQQEDSAVYLCASSRKRELADTQYFGPGTRLTVL.

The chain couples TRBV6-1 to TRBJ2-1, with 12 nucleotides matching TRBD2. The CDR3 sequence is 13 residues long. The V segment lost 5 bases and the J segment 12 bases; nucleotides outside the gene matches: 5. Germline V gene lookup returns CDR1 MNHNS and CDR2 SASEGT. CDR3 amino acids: CASSWGLAGLQFF. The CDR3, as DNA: TGTGCCAGCAGTTGGGGACTAGCGGGTTTGCAGTTCTTC.

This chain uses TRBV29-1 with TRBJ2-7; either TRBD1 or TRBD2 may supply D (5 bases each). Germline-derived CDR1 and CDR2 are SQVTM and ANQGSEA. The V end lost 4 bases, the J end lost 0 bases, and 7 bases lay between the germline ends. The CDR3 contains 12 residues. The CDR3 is CSVAGTSYEQYF. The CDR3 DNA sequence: TGCAGCGTTGCCGGGACCTCCTACGAGCAGTACTTC.

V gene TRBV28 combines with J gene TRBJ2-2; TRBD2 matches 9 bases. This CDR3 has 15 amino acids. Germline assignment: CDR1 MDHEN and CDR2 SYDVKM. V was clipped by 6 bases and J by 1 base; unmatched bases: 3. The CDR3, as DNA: TGTGCCAGCAGCCGTAGCGGGGGGAACACCGGGGAGCTGTTTTTT. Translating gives CASSRSGGNTGELFF.

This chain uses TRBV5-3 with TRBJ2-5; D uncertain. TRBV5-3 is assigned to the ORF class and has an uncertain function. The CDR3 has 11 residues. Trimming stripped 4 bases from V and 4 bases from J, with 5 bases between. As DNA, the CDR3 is TGTGCCAGAAGCCTGCGAGAGACCCAGTACTTC. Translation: CARSLRETQYF.

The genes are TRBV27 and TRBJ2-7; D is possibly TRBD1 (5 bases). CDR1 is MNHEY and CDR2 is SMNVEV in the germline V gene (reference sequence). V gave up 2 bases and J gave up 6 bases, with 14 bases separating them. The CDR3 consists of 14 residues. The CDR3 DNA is TGTGCCAGCAGTTTACTGGGCAGGGCTGTCGAGCAGTACTTC. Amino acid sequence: CASSLLGRAVEQYF.

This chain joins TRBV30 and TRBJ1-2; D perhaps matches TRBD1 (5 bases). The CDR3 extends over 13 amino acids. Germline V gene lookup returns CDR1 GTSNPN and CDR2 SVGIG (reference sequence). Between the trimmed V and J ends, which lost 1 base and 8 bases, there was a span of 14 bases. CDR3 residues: CAWSATRDRGYTF. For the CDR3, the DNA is TGTGCCTGGAGTGCAACCCGGGACCGAGGCTACACCTTC.

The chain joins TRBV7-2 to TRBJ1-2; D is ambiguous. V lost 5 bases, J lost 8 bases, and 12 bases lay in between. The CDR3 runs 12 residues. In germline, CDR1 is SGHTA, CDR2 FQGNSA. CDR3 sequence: CASSVFHGGYTF. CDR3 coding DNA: TGTGCCAGCAGCGTATTTCACGGCGGCTACACCTTC.

The CDR3 protein is CAISESLAGTYSPLHF. The CDR3 DNA reads TGTGCCATCAGTGAGTCGTTAGCAGGGACCTATTCACCCCTCCACTTT. This sequence joins TRBV10-3 and TRBJ1-6; a possible D gene is TRBD1 (5 bases). V lost 0 bases and J 8 bases, leaving 14 bases between the germline ends. CDR3 size: 16 residues. Germline CDR1 is ENHRY and CDR2 is SYGVKD.

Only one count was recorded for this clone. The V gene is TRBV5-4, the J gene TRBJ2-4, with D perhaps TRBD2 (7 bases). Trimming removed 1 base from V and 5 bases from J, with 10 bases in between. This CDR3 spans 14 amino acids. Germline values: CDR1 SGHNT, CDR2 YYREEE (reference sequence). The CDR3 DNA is TGTGCCAGCAGCTTGAGGGGGGGGGAAAACATTCAGTACTTC. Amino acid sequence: CASSLRGGENIQYF.

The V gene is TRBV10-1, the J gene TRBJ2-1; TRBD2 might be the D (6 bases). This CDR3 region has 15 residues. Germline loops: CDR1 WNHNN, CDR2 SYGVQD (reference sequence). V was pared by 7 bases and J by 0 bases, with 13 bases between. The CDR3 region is CASNVGGISYNEQFF. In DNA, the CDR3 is TGCGCCAGCAATGTTGGCGGGATCTCCTACAATGAGCAGTTCTTC.

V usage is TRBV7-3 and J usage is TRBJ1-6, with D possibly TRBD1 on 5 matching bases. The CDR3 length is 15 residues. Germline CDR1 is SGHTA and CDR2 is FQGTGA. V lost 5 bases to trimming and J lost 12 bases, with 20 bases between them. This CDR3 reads CASSPTGAILQPLHF. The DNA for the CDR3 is TGTGCCAGCAGCCCCACCGGGGCGATCTTACAACCCCTCCACTTT.

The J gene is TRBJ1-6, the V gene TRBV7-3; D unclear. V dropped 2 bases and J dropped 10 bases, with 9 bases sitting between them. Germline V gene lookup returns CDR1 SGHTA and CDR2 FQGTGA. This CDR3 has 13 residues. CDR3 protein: CASSLDQNSPLHF. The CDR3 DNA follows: TGTGCCAGCAGCTTAGACCAGAACTCACCCCTCCACTTT.

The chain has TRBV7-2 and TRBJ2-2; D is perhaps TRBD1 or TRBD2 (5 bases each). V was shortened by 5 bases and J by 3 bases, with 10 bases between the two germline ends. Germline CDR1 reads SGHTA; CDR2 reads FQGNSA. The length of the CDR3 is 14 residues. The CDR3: CASSPGAYTGELFF. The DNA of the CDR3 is TGTGCCAGCAGCCCCGGGGCTTACACCGGGGAGCTGTTTTTT.

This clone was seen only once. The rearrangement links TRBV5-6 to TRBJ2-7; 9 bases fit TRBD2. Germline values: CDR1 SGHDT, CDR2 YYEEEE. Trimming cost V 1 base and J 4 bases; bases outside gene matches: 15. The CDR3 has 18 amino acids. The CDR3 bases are TGTGCCAGCAGCTTGACCCGAAGCTGGGGGCGGGAGGGTTACGAGCAGTACTTC. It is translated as CASSLTRSWGREGYEQYF.

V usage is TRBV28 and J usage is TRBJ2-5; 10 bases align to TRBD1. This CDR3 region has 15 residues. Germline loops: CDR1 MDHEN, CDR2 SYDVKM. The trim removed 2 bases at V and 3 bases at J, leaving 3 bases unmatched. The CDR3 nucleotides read TGTGCCAGCAGTTTAAGTGGGACAGGGGAAGAGACCCAGTACTTC. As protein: CASSLSGTGEETQYF.

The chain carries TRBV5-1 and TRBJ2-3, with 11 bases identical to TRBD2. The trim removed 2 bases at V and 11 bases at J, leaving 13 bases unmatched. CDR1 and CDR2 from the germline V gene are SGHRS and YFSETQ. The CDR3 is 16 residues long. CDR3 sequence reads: CASSLSLAGDYEGQYF. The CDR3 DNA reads TGCGCCAGCAGCTTATCACTAGCGGGAGACTACGAGGGGCAGTATTTT.

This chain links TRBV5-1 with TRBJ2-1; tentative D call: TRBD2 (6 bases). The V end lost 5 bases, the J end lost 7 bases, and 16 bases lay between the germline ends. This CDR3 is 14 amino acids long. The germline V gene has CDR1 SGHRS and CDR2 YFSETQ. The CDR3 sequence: CASSREERENEQFF. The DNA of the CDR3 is TGCGCCAGCAGTAGGGAGGAGAGGGAAAATGAGCAGTTCTTC.

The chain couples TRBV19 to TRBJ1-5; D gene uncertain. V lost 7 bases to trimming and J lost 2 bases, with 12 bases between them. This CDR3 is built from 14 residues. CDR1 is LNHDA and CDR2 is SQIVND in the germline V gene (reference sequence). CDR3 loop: CASTLGGGNQPQHF. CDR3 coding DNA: TGTGCCAGTACCCTCGGCGGGGGCAATCAGCCCCAGCATTTT.

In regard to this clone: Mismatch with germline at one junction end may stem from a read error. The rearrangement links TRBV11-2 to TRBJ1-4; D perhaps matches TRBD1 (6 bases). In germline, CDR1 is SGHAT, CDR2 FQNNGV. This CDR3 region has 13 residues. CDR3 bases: TGCGCCAGCAGCAGACAGGTCGGTGAAAAACTGTTTTTT. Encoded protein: CASSRQVGEKLFF. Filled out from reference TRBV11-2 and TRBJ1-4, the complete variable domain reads EAGVAQSPRYKIIEKRQSVAFWCNPISGHATLYWYQQILGQGPKLLIQFQNNGVVDDSQLPKDRFSAERLKGVDSTLKIQPAKLEDSAVYLCASSRQVGEKLFFGSGTQLSVL.

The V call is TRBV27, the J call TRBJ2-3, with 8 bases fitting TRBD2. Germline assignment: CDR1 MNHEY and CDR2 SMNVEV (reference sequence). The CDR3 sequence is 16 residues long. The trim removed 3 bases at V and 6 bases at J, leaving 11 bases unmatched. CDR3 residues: CASSFLVSGNGDTQYF. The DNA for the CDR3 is TGTGCCAGCAGTTTTCTTGTTAGCGGGAATGGGGATACGCAGTATTTT.